Below are 14 T cell receptor beta chains sequenced from a single sample in a study of spatial heterogeneity in lung cancer. The time point here: blood at routine non-recurrence follow-up after resection. Frozen PBMC, nontumor lung or tumor provided whole RNA, which was sequenced unsorted. TCRdb analysed the 5' RACE reads with MiXCR anew, one entry per CDR3 protein. The sample lists some 120,000 distinct CDR3 sequences; roughly an eighth were seen once. Sequencing was performed on PBMCs, taken at follow-up. These receptor sequences come from a male donor with early-stage non-small cell lung cancer.

V gene TRBV5-4 combines with J gene TRBJ2-7; D possibly uses TRBD1 or TRBD2 (5 bases each). CDR1 is SGHNT, CDR2 YYREEE, per germline (reference sequence). V was clipped by 2 bases and J by 3 bases, with 15 bases between them. This CDR3 is 15 amino acids long. The CDR3 here is CASSFGTPKFYEQYF. The CDR3 bases are TGTGCCAGCAGCTTCGGGACCCCGAAGTTCTACGAGCAGTACTTC.

The CDR3 here is CASSQGPATIEVDNEQFF. The CDR3 coding sequence is TGCGCCAGCAGCCAAGGCCCGGCGACGATTGAGGTAGACAATGAGCAGTTCTTC. The genes are TRBV4-3 and TRBJ2-1, with D uncertain. Trimming left V 1 base short and J 5 bases short, with 21 bases between. The CDR3 consists of 18 residues. CDR1 and CDR2 from the germline V gene are LGHNA and YSLEER.

This clonotype was found a few times. The rearrangement uses TRBV28 and TRBJ2-7; TRBD1 aligns across 10 bases. The CDR3 has 14 residues. Germline-derived CDR1 and CDR2 are MDHEN and SYDVKM. The ends lost 7 bases at V and 4 bases at J; junction bases unmatched: 7. CDR3 amino acids: CASISGQGLYEQYF. The CDR3 DNA reads TGTGCCAGCATATCGGGACAGGGGTTATACGAGCAGTACTTC.

This clonotype was seen repeatedly, ten times or more. The genes are TRBV6-1 and TRBJ1-4, with 9 bases lining up with TRBD1. J gave up 6 bases and V 6 bases, and 2 bases lay outside the gene matches. CDR3 length: 13 residues. Germline loops: CDR1 MNHNS, CDR2 SASEGT. The CDR3 DNA follows: TGTGCCAGCAGCGGGACAGGGTATGAAAAACTGTTTTTT. The encoded protein is CASSGTGYEKLFF.

This clonotype has a handful of counts. This sequence joins TRBV28 and TRBJ1-2; D remains unclear. The V and J ends lost 6 bases and 1 base respectively, with 12 bases between them. The CDR3 has 14 amino acids. Germline loops: CDR1 MDHEN, CDR2 SYDVKM. The CDR3 DNA follows: TGTGCCAGCAGCAAGGAAGCGATTAACTATGGCTACACCTTC. Translated: CASSKEAINYGYTF.

V usage is TRBV7-6 and J usage is TRBJ1-5; D gene uncertain. Germline V gene lookup returns CDR1 SGHVS and CDR2 FNYEAQ. The V and J ends lost 5 bases and 5 bases respectively, with 10 bases between them. The CDR3 loop spans 13 amino acids. The CDR3 region has the DNA TGTGCCAGCAGCCCCGGGTCATATCAGCCCCAGCATTTT. The encoded protein is CASSPGSYQPQHF.

The chain combines TRBV2 with TRBJ2-5; the D call may be TRBD1 or TRBD2 (5 bases each). V was clipped by 7 bases and J by 7 bases, with 10 bases between them. In germline, CDR1 is SNHLY, CDR2 FYNNEI. CDR3 length: 11 amino acids. Written as DNA, the CDR3 is TGTGCCAGCACTGCTGGGGGGACCCAGTACTTC. Its protein is CASTAGGTQYF.

The table lists this clonotype with many counts. This chain joins TRBV6-2 or TRBV6-3 and TRBJ1-5; the D is unclear. This CDR3 spans 13 amino acids. The germline CDR1 and CDR2 sequences are MNHEY and SVGEGT. V dropped 3 bases and J dropped 3 bases, with 6 bases sitting between them. The CDR3 region is CASSYPPNQPQHF. The CDR3, as DNA: TGTGCCAGCAGTTATCCCCCCAATCAGCCCCAGCATTTT.

This chain links TRBV7-3 with TRBJ2-2, with D uncertain. V lost 2 bases, J lost 4 bases, and 5 bases lay in between. Germline CDR1 SGHTA, CDR2 FQGTGA. This CDR3 has 13 amino acids. The CDR3 protein is CASSLSATGELFF. DNA for the CDR3: TGTGCCAGCAGCTTATCGGCCACCGGGGAGCTGTTTTTT.

The chain links TRBV29-1 to TRBJ1-1, with a weak D call TRBD1 (5 bases). Germline V gene sequence: CDR1 SQVTM, CDR2 ANQGSEA. This CDR3 is built from 14 residues. V lost 7 bases and J 0 bases, leaving 15 bases between the germline ends. The CDR3 nucleotides read TGCAGCGCTGAGGGGCAGGTTGTGAACACTGAAGCTTTCTTT. It codes for CSAEGQVVNTEAFF.

This clonotype showed up many times. The CDR3 region is CASRRVTGELFF. In nucleotides, the CDR3 is TGTGCCAGCAGGCGGGTAACCGGGGAGCTGTTTTTT. V is TRBV7-2 and J is TRBJ2-2, with D possibly being TRBD2 (5 bases). CDR3 length equals 12 residues. The V gene's germline CDR1 is SGHTA and CDR2 FQGNSA. Trimming left V 6 bases short and J 5 bases short, with 7 bases between.

This clonotype was counted only a few times. This sequence joins TRBV6-2 or TRBV6-3 and TRBJ1-6, with 7 bases that match TRBD1. Germline values: CDR1 MNHEY, CDR2 SVGEGT. The ends lost 6 bases at V and 0 bases at J; junction bases unmatched: 14. CDR3 length: 19 amino acids. The CDR3 coding sequence is TGTGCCAGCAGCCCCTATTCGGGACAGAAGAGCTCCTATAATTCACCCCTCCACTTT. Residues: CASSPYSGQKSSYNSPLHF.

This clonotype showed up many times. The chain has TRBV12-3 or TRBV12-4 and TRBJ2-7; perhaps TRBD2 as D (7 bases). V lost 3 bases to trimming and J lost 6 bases, with 30 bases between them. This CDR3 has 19 residues. The CDR3: CASSFRGQTYLPGRREQYF. In nucleotides, the CDR3 is TGTGCCAGCAGTTTCCGGGGGCAGACATATCTACCCGGGAGGCGCGAGCAGTACTTC.

The chain uses TRBV10-3 and TRBJ2-3, with 9 bases lining up with TRBD2. With V trimmed by 2 bases and J by 1 base, 4 bases remained unmatched. The CDR3 length is 16 residues. Germline values: CDR1 ENHRY, CDR2 SYGVKD. CDR3 in DNA: TGTGCCATCAGTGAGCGGCGGGGGGGACGCACAGATACGCAGTATTTT. This gives the protein CAISERRGGRTDTQYF.